These 24 T cell receptor beta chains originate from one sample sequenced in a study of blood T cell repertoires in COVID-19. Produced via immunoSEQ multiplex PCR; TCRdb's table is partial and in-frame only. The table shows fewer than 150,000 clones, with 85% to 90% occurring only once. Sample: peripheral blood. Receptor source: a man over 45 with active or convalescent COVID-19.

CDR3 DNA: TGTGCCAGCAAGCGCAGGGCGCCCTCCTATAATTCACCCCTCCACTTT. Translated, it gives CASKRRAPSYNSPLHF. The J gene is TRBJ1-6, the V gene TRBV27, with TRBD1 as a possible D gene (5 bases). The CDR3 totals 16 residues. The germline V gene has CDR1 MNHEY and CDR2 SMNVEV (reference sequence). Trimming took off 7 bases at V and 0 bases at J, with 13 bases between the two ends.

This clone was seen just once. The rearrangement joins TRBV5-1 to TRBJ2-4; 10 bases agree with TRBD2. The germline V gene encodes CDR1 SGHRS and CDR2 YFSETQ. The V and J ends lost 4 bases and 0 bases, in that order; junction bases with no gene match: 4. The CDR3 extends over 16 amino acids. The CDR3 bases are TGCGCCAGCAGCCCGCTAGCGGGGGTAGCCAAAAACATTCAGTACTTC. It codes for CASSPLAGVAKNIQYF.

In this sample, this clone turned up once. The chain is built from TRBV6-1 and TRBJ1-3; 12 bases are a match to TRBD1. Per germline, CDR1 MNHNS and CDR2 SASEGT. V shed 4 bases, J shed 2 bases, and the junction held 3 bases outside the gene matches. CDR3 length equals 16 residues. As DNA, the CDR3 is TGTGCCAGCAGTGCGGGGACAGGGGGCACTGGAAACACCATATATTTT. It translates to CASSAGTGGTGNTIYF.

This sequence joins TRBV18 and TRBJ1-1; a weak D match, TRBD1 (6 bases). CDR3 length: 16 residues. In germline, CDR1 is KGHSH, CDR2 LQKENI. Deletions cut 3 bases from V and 0 bases from J, with 14 bases between. In nucleotides, the CDR3 is TGTGCCAGCTCACCCCGGACAGAGCGTATGAACACTGAAGCTTTCTTT. This translates into CASSPRTERMNTEAFF. Based on the CDR3 plus reference TRBV18 and TRBJ1-1, the full variable domain is NAGVMQNPRHLVRRRGQEARLRCSPMKGHSHVYWYRQLPEEGLKFMVYLQKENIIDESGMPKERFSAEFPKEGPSILRIQQVVRGDSAAYFCASSPRTERMNTEAFFGQGTRLTVV.

This chain joins TRBV13 and TRBJ2-7; possible D gene TRBD1, 5 bases. The ends were cut back, 4 bases at V and 5 bases at J, with 15 bases in the middle. The germline V gene has CDR1 PRHDT and CDR2 FYEKMQ (reference sequence). The CDR3 runs 14 residues. CDR3 sequence (DNA): TGTGCCAGCAGCTCACTGCTCTGGGGCCACGAGCAGTACTTC. The encoded protein is CASSSLLWGHEQYF.

This chain links TRBV15 with TRBJ1-2; TRBD1 is a possible D gene (6 bases). Trimming pared 0 bases from V and 10 bases from J, leaving 18 bases between. The CDR3 sequence is 15 residues long. Germline V gene sequence: CDR1 LNHNV, CDR2 YYDKDF (reference sequence). The CDR3 DNA follows: TGTGCCACCAGCAGAGAGCCAACAGGGCAGACCTCCTACACCTTC. Amino acids: CATSREPTGQTSYTF.

The V gene is TRBV28, the J gene TRBJ1-3; 7 positions match TRBD1. CDR3 length equals 14 residues. Germline values: CDR1 MDHEN, CDR2 SYDVKM. With 5 bases clipped from V and 2 bases from J, the junction kept 3 bases outside the gene matches. The CDR3 region is CASSLGTAGNTIYF. DNA for the CDR3: TGTGCCAGCAGTCTCGGGACAGCTGGAAACACCATATATTTT.

This clone was counted a few times. The chain couples TRBV2 to TRBJ2-7; D perhaps matches TRBD1 (5 bases). Germline lookup yields CDR1 SNHLY and CDR2 FYNNEI. Trimming removed 4 bases at V and 4 bases at J, with 11 bases between. The CDR3 length is 13 residues. The CDR3 here is CASSVTQGYEQYF. In DNA form, the CDR3 reads TGTGCCAGCAGTGTAACCCAGGGATACGAGCAGTACTTC.

This clone is large by share. The V and J genes are TRBV15 and TRBJ2-7, with 7 bases fitting TRBD1. Trimming took 0 bases from V and 2 from J; bases not matched to a gene: 4. The CDR3 sequence is 15 residues long. The germline gives CDR1 LNHNV, CDR2 YYDKDF (reference sequence). CDR3 in amino acids: CATSRETGQTYEQYF. The CDR3 DNA reads as TGTGCCACCAGCAGAGAGACGGGACAGACCTACGAGCAGTACTTC.

The rearrangement uses TRBV29-1 and TRBJ1-2; 7 bases align to TRBD1. The V and J ends lost 0 bases and 4 bases, in that order; junction bases with no gene match: 8. Per germline, CDR1 SQVTM and CDR2 ANQGSEA. CDR3 size: 15 residues. In nucleotides, the CDR3 is TGCAGCGTTGAAGATAGGCCAGGGGGACGCTATGGCTACACCTTC. It yields the protein CSVEDRPGGRYGYTF.

This clone was counted once. The CDR3 nucleotides are TGTGCCAGTGCGGGGGCCACTGAAGCTTTCTTT. As protein: CASAGATEAFF. This chain connects TRBV27 to TRBJ1-1; perhaps TRBD1 as D (6 bases). The germline V gene has CDR1 MNHEY and CDR2 SMNVEV (reference sequence). The V and J ends lost 9 bases and 4 bases respectively, with 9 bases between them. The CDR3 runs 11 residues.

This clone was observed once. The rearrangement joins TRBV4-2 to TRBJ2-1; D possibly corresponds to TRBD2 (6 bases). This CDR3 region has 14 residues. V lost 1 base, J lost 4 bases, and 8 bases lay in between. CDR1 is LGHNA, CDR2 YNFKEQ, per germline. The CDR3 loop is CASSQGTKYNEQFF. The DNA for the CDR3 is TGTGCCAGCAGCCAAGGGACTAAATACAATGAGCAGTTCTTC.

The V call is TRBV18, the J call TRBJ2-2; possible D gene TRBD2, 5 bases. CDR3 length equals 15 residues. The V end lost 6 bases, the J end lost 5 bases, and 16 bases lay between the germline ends. Germline CDR1 is KGHSH and CDR2 is LQKENI. CDR3 residues: CASSLGVAATGELFF. In nucleotides, the CDR3 is TGTGCCAGCTCCCTGGGAGTTGCGGCGACCGGGGAGCTGTTTTTT.

This clone was picked up one time. The gene calls are TRBV30 and TRBJ1-6; 8 nucleotides align to TRBD1. CDR3 length: 15 amino acids. In germline, CDR1 is GTSNPN, CDR2 SVGIG (reference sequence). Losses at the gene ends were 7 bases for V and 6 bases for J; bases not matched to a gene: 11. The CDR3: CASTLGQGSNSPLHF. The CDR3 nucleotides are TGTGCCTCTACTTTAGGACAGGGCTCTAATTCACCCCTCCACTTT.

This rearrangement joins TRBV9 to TRBJ2-1; 7 bases are shared with TRBD1. After removal of 2 bases from V and 7 bases from J, the junction contained 6 bases not matched to a gene. The CDR3 has 14 amino acids. Germline loops: CDR1 SGDLS, CDR2 YYNGEE. The CDR3 here is CASSVPTGNNEQFF. In nucleotides, the CDR3 is TGTGCCAGCAGCGTTCCGACAGGGAATAATGAGCAGTTCTTC.

This clone was seen a few times. The chain joins TRBV9 to TRBJ2-2; 7 nucleotides line up with TRBD2. The CDR3 runs to 15 residues. The V segment lost 0 bases and the J segment 4 bases; nucleotides outside the gene matches: 3. Germline CDR1 and CDR2: SGDLS and YYNGEE. The CDR3 here is CASSVERGVTGELFF. CDR3 coding DNA: TGTGCCAGCAGCGTAGAGCGGGGTGTCACCGGGGAGCTGTTTTTT.

The chain employs TRBV7-2 and TRBJ2-5, with 7 bases aligning to TRBD2. Germline CDR1 SGHTA, CDR2 FQGNSA. The CDR3 is made up of 14 amino acids. J lost 9 bases, V lost 4 bases, and 11 bases had no gene match. This CDR3 reads CASSSAGVSGAQYF. The CDR3 DNA follows: TGTGCCAGCAGCTCGGCGGGGGTTTCCGGGGCCCAGTACTTC.

The chain links TRBV27 to TRBJ2-7; 8 nucleotides agree with TRBD1. CDR1 is MNHEY and CDR2 is SMNVEV in the germline V gene (reference sequence). The V gene end was trimmed by 5 bases and the J gene end by 2 bases; junction bases not matched to a gene: 8. The CDR3 loop spans 15 amino acids. Here the CDR3 DNA reads TGTGCCAGCAGTCCTAGGACAGGGCTGGCCTACGAGCAGTACTTC. Translated: CASSPRTGLAYEQYF.

The chain carries TRBV19 and TRBJ1-5; TRBD1 agrees at 11 bases. CDR1 and CDR2 (germline): LNHDA, SQIVND (reference sequence). The CDR3 runs 15 residues. V was pared by 7 bases and J by 1 base, with 3 bases of the junction left unmatched. The CDR3 nucleotides are TGTGCCAGTATCCGGACAGGGGGCAGCAATCAGCCCCAGCATTTT. Amino acids: CASIRTGGSNQPQHF.

The sample holds a few counts of this clone. The CDR3 region is CASNVQGAYTEAFF. The CDR3 DNA sequence: TGTGCCAGCAACGTACAGGGGGCCTACACTGAAGCTTTCTTT. The V call is TRBV7-2, the J call TRBJ1-1; 9 bases are a match to TRBD1. CDR3 size: 14 residues. The J segment lost 3 bases and the V segment lost 7 bases, leaving 6 bases of the junction unmatched. The germline CDR1 and CDR2 sequences are SGHTA and FQGNSA.

This chain joins TRBV19 and TRBJ2-4, with 8 bases that match TRBD1. Looked up from germline, CDR1 is LNHDA and CDR2 is SQIVND (reference sequence). J lost 1 base, V lost 4 bases, and 6 bases had no gene match. This CDR3 has 16 residues. This CDR3 reads CASSRSTGAAKNIQYF. In DNA form, the CDR3 reads TGTGCCAGTAGTAGGTCGACAGGGGCGGCCAAAAACATTCAGTACTTC.

The chain couples TRBV14 to TRBJ2-7; TRBD2 agrees at 16 bases. Germline CDR1 and CDR2: SGHDN and FVKESK. The J segment lost 3 bases and the V segment lost 0 bases, leaving 11 bases of the junction unmatched. The CDR3 is 20 residues long. This chain's CDR3 is CASSQDHPGLAGGRDYEQYF. The CDR3 DNA reads TGTGCCAGCAGCCAAGACCATCCGGGACTAGCGGGAGGGAGGGACTACGAGCAGTACTTC.

The J gene is TRBJ2-5, the V gene TRBV9; 10 nucleotides line up with TRBD2. The trim removed 5 bases at V and 5 bases at J, leaving 9 bases unmatched. CDR1 SGDLS and CDR2 YYNGEE come from the germline V gene. The CDR3 loop spans 15 amino acids. The CDR3 DNA follows: TGTGCCAGCAGTCAGGACGGGACTAGCGTTGAGACCCAGTACTTC. This translates into CASSQDGTSVETQYF.

This sequence joins TRBV5-1 and TRBJ2-7; 7 nucleotides match TRBD2. V shed 4 bases and J 1 base; nucleotides not matched to a gene: 5. CDR1 and CDR2 (germline): SGHRS, YFSETQ. This CDR3 is built from 14 residues. CDR3 residues: CASSRTRGSYEQYF. In DNA form, the CDR3 reads TGCGCCAGCAGCCGGACTAGGGGTTCCTACGAGCAGTACTTC.